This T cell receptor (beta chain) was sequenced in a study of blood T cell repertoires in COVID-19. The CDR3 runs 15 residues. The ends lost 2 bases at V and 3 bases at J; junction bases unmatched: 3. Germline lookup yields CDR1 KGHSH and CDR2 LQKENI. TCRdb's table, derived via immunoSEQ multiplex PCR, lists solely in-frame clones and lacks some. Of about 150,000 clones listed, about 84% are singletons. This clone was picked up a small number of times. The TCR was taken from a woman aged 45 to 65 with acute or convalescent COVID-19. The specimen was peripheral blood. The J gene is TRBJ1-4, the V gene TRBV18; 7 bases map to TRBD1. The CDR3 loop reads CASSPGQVPNEKLFF. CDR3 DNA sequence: TGTGCCAGCTCACCAGGACAGGTCCCTAATGAAAAACTGTTTTTT.